This note documents a single TCR beta chain sequence. This entry is derived from a study of blood T cell repertoires in COVID-19. Overall study: Collection of acute and convalescent COVID-19 samples took place in the United States, Italy and Spain. In each case, the material was cDNA or gDNA derived from T cells, B-cell-depleted T cells, or PBMCs.

Per the study methods: The authors estimated nucleated cell counts from reference gene primer amplification. TCRdb's copy holds only in-frame clones and misses some; the assay was immunoSEQ multiplex PCR. V, J and clone size were drawn from that table, and D and trimming were deduced from the DNA. In the table there are approximately 92,000 clones, approximately 80% of which are singletons. CDR3 length: 14 amino acids. Per germline, CDR1 LNHDA and CDR2 SQIVND (reference sequence). Deletions cut 7 bases from V and 7 bases from J, with 14 bases between. This chain joins TRBV19 and TRBJ1-6; D call uncertain. This receptor was obtained from a man between 60 and 70 years old with acute or convalescent COVID-19. Sequencing was performed on peripheral blood. The CDR3 DNA reads TGTGCCAGTAAGGAGGGCCCACGCAATTCACCCCTCCACTTT. Its protein is CASKEGPRNSPLHF.